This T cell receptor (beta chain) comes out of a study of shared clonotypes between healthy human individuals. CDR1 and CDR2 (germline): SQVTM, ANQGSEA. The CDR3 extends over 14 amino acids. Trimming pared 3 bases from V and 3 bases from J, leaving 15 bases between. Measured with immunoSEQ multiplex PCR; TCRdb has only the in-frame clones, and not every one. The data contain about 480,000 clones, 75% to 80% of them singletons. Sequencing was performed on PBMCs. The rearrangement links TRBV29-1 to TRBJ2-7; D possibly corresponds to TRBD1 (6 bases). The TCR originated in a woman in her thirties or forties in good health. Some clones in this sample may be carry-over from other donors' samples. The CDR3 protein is CSVEEQTGVYEQYF. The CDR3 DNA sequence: TGCAGCGTTGAGGAACAGACAGGAGTCTACGAGCAGTACTTC.